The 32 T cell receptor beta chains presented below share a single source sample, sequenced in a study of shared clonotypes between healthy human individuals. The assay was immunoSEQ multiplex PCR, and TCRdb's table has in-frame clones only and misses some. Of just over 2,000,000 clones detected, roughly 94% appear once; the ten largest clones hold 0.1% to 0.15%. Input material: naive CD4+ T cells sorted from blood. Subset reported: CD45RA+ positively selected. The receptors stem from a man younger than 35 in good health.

DNA of the CDR3: TGCGCCAGCAGCTGGAGTGGGATGGCCTACGAGCAGTACTTC. Translating gives CASSWSGMAYEQYF. V and J are TRBV5-1 and TRBJ2-7; D uncertain. The CDR3 has 14 amino acids. The V gene's germline CDR1 is SGHRS and CDR2 YFSETQ. V was pared by 3 bases and J by 2 bases, with 12 bases between. Full variable domain (outside the CDR3, taken from reference TRBV5-1 and TRBJ2-7): KAGVTQTPRYLIKTRGQQVTLSCSPISGHRSVSWYQQTPGQGLQFLFEYFSETQRNKGNFPGRFSGRQFSNSRSEMNVSTLELGDSALYLCASSWSGMAYEQYFGPGTRLTVT.

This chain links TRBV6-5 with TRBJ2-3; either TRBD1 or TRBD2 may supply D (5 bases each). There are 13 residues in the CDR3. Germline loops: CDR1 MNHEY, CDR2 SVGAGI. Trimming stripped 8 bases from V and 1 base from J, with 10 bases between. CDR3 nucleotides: TGTGCCAGCTCGGGACCGGGCACAGATACGCAGTATTTT. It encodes CASSGPGTDTQYF.

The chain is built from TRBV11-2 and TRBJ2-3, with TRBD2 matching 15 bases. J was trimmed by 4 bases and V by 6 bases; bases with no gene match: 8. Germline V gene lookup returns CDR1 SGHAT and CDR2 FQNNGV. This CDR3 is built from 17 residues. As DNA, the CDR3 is TGTGCCAGCAGTCATTATCGGACTAGCGGGAGGGCAGATACGCAGTATTTT. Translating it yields CASSHYRTSGRADTQYF.

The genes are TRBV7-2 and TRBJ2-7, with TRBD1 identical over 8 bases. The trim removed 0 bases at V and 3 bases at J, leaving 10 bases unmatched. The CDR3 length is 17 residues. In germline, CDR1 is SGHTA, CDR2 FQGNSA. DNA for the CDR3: TGTGCCAGCAGCTTAGCGAAGGGAGGACAGGGTTACTACGAGCAGTACTTC. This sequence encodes CASSLAKGGQGYYEQYF. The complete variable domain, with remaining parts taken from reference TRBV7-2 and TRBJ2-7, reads GAGVSQSPSNKVTEKGKDVELRCDPISGHTALYWYRQSLGQGLEFLIYFQGNSAPDKSGLPSDRFSAERTGGSVSTLTIQRTQQEDSAVYLCASSLAKGGQGYYEQYFGPGTRLTVT.

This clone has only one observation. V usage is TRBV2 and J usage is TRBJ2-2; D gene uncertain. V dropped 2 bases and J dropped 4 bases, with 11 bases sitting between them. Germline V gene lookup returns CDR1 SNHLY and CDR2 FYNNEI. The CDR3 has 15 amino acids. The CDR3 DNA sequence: TGTGCCAGCAGTGAAAACGGCGCCCCCACCGGGGAGCTGTTTTTT. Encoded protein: CASSENGAPTGELFF.

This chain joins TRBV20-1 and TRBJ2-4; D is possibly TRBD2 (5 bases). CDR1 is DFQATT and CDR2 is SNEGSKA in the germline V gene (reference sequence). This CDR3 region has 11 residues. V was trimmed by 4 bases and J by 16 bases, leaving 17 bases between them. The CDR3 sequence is CSAKVEELAYF. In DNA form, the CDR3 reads TGCAGTGCTAAAGTGGAAGAGCTAGCCTACTTC.

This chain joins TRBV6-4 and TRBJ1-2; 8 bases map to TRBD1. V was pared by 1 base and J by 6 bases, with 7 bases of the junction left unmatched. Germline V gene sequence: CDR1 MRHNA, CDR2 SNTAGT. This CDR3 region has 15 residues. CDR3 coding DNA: TGTGCCAGCAGTGACTTCCCGGGGGACAGGAATGGCTACACCTTC. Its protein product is CASSDFPGDRNGYTF.

This CDR3 reads CASSVRTEAFF. CDR3 bases: TGTGCCAGCAGCGTACGGACAGAAGCTTTCTTT. This sequence joins TRBV11-2 and TRBJ1-1, with D possibly TRBD1 on 5 matching bases. CDR1 is SGHAT, CDR2 FQNNGV, per germline. This CDR3 is 11 amino acids long. Trimming cost V 5 bases and J 8 bases, with 9 bases left between them.

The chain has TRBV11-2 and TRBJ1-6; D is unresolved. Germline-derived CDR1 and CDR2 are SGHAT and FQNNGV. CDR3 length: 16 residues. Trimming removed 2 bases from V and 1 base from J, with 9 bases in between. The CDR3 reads CASSLTSGSYNSPLHF. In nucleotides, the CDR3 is TGTGCCAGCAGCTTAACCTCGGGGTCCTATAATTCACCCCTCCACTTT.

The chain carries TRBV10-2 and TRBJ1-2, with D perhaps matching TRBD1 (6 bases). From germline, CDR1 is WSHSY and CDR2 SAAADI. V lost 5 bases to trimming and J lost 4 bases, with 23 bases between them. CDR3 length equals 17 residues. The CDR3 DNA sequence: TGCGCCAGCAGTTTTCTCGGAACAGGGTCGGTTTTCTATGGCTACACCTTC. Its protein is CASSFLGTGSVFYGYTF.

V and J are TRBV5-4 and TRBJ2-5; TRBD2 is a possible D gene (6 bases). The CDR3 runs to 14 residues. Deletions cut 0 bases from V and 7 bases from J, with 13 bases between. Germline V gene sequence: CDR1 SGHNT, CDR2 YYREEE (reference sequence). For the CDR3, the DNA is TGTGCCAGCAGCTTGGCGGGGGTCGAAGGGACCCAGTACTTC. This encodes CASSLAGVEGTQYF.

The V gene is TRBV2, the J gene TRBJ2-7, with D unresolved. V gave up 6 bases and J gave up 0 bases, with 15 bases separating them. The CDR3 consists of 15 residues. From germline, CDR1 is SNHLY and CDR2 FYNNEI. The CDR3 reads CASRPVSRSSYEQYF. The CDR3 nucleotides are TGTGCCAGCAGGCCCGTTAGCAGGAGCTCCTACGAGCAGTACTTC.

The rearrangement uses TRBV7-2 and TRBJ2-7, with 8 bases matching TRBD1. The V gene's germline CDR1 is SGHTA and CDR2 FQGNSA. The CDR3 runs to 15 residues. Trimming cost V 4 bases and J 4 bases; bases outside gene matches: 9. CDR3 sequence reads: CASSSGGTGTYEQYF. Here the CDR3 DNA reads TGTGCCAGCAGCTCCGGCGGGACAGGCACTTACGAGCAGTACTTC.

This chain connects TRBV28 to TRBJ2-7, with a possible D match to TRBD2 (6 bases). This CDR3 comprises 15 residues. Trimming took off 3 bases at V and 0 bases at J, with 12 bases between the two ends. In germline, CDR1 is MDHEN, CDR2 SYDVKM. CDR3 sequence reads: CASSFGSKSSYEQYF. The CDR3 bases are TGTGCCAGCAGTTTCGGGAGTAAAAGCTCCTACGAGCAGTACTTC.

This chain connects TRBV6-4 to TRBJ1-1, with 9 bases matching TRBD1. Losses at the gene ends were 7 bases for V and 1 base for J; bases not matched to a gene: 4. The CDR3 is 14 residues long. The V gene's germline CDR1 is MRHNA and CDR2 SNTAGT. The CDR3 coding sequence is TGTGCCAGCAAACCGGGACAGGGGAACACTGAAGCTTTCTTT. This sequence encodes CASKPGQGNTEAFF.

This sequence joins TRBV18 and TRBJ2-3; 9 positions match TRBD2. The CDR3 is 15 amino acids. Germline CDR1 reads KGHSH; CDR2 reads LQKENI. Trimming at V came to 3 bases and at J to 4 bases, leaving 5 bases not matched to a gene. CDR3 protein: CASSPGTSSADTQYF. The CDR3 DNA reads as TGTGCCAGCTCACCCGGGACTAGCTCGGCAGATACGCAGTATTTT.

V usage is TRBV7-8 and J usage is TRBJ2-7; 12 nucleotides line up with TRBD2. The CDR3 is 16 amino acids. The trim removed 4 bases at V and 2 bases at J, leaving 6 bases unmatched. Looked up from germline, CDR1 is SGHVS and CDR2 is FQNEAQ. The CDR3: CASSSTSGGGTYEQYF. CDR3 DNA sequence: TGTGCCAGCAGCTCGACTAGCGGGGGAGGGACCTACGAGCAGTACTTC.

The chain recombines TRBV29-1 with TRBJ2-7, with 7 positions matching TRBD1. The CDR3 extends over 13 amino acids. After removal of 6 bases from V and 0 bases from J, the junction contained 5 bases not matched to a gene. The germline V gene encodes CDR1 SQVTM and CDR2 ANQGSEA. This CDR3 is CSVSGGNSYEQYF. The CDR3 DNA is TGCAGCGTGTCAGGGGGAAACTCCTACGAGCAGTACTTC.

The CDR3 reads CASSEGGSGYGYTF. The DNA for the CDR3 is TGTGCCAGCAGTGAAGGGGGCTCGGGCTATGGCTACACCTTC. J is TRBJ1-2 and V is TRBV6-1; the D gene is possibly TRBD1 (5 bases). The germline V gene has CDR1 MNHNS and CDR2 SASEGT. V dropped 1 base and J dropped 4 bases, with 10 bases sitting between them. This CDR3 is built from 14 residues.

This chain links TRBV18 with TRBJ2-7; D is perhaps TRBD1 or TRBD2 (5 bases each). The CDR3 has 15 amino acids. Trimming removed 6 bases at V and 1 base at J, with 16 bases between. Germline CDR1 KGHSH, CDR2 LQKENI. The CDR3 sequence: CASSPGATASYEQYF. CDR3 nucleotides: TGTGCCAGCTCCCCCGGGGCGACCGCATCCTACGAGCAGTACTTC.

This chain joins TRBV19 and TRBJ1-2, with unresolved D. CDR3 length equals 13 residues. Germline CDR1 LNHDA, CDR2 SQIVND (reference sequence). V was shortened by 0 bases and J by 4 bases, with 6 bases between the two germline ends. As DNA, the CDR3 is TGTGCCAGTAGTATAGAGGCAACCTATGGCTACACCTTC. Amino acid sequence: CASSIEATYGYTF.

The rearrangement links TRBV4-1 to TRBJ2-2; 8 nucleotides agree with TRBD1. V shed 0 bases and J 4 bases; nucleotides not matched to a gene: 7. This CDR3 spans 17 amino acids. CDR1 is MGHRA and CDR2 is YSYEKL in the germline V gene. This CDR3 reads CASSQDGRGPGTGELFF. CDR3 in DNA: TGCGCCAGCAGCCAAGACGGCAGGGGGCCGGGCACCGGGGAGCTGTTTTTT.

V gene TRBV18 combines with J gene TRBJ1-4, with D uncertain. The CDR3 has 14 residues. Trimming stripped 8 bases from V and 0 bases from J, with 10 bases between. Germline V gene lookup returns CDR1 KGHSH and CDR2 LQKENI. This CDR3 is CASGLASTNEKLFF. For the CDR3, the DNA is TGTGCCAGCGGACTTGCCTCAACTAATGAAAAACTGTTTTTT.

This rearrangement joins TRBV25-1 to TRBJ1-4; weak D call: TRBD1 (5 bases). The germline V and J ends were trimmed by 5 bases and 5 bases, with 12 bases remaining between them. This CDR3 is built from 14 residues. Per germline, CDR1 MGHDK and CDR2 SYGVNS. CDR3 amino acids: CASSSPGRNEKLFF. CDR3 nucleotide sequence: TGTGCCAGCAGTTCTCCAGGGAGAAATGAAAAACTGTTTTTT.

The CDR3 nucleotides read TGTGCCAGCGGAACATACACAACTAATGAAAAACTGTTTTTT. Amino acids: CASGTYTTNEKLFF. The chain is built from TRBV6-1 and TRBJ1-4; D gene ambiguous. CDR1 MNHNS and CDR2 SASEGT come from the germline V gene. Trimming cost V 8 bases and J 0 bases, with 10 bases left between them. The CDR3 contains 14 residues.

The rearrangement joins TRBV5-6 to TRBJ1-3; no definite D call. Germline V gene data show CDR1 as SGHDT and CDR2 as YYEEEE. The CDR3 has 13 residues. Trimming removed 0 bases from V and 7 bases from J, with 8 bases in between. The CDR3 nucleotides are TGTGCCAGCAGCTTGGCCGCCACGAACACCATATATTTT. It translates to CASSLAATNTIYF.

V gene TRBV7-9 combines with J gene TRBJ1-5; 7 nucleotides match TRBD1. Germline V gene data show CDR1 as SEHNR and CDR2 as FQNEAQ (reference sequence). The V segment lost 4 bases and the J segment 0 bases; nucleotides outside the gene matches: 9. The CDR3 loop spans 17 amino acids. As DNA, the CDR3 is TGTGCCAGCAGCTCGGACAGGAAACGATATAGCAATCAGCCCCAGCATTTT. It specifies CASSSDRKRYSNQPQHF.

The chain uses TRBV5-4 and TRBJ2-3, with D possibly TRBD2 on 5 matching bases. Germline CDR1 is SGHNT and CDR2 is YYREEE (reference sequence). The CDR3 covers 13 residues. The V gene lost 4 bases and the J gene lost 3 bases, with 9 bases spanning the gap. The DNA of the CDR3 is TGTGCCAGCAGCCCTGGGGAGACAGATACGCAGTATTTT. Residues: CASSPGETDTQYF.

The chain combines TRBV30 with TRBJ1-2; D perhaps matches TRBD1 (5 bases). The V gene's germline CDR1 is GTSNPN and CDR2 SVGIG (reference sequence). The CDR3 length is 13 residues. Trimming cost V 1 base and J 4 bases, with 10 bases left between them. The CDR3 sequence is CAWSATDSYGYTF. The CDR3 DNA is TGTGCCTGGAGTGCTACTGACAGCTATGGCTACACCTTC.

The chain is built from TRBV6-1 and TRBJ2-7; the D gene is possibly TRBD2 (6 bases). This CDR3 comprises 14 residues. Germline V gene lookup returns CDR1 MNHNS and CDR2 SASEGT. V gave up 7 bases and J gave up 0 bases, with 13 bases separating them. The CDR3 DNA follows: TGTGCCAGCACCCTAAGCGGGTACTCCTACGAGCAGTACTTC. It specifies CASTLSGYSYEQYF.

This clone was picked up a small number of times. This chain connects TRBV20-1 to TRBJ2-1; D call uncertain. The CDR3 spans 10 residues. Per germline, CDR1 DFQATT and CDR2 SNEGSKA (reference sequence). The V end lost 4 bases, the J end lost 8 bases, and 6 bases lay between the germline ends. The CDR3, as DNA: TGCAGTGCTACGCCCCATGAGCAGTTCTTC. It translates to CSATPHEQFF.

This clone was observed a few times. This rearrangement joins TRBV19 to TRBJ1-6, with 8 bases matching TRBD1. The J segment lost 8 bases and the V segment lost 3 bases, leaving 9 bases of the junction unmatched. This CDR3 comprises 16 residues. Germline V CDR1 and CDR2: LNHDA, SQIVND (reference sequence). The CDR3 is CASSILATGDDSPLHF. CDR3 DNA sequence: TGTGCCAGTAGTATTCTCGCGACAGGGGATGATTCACCCCTCCACTTT.